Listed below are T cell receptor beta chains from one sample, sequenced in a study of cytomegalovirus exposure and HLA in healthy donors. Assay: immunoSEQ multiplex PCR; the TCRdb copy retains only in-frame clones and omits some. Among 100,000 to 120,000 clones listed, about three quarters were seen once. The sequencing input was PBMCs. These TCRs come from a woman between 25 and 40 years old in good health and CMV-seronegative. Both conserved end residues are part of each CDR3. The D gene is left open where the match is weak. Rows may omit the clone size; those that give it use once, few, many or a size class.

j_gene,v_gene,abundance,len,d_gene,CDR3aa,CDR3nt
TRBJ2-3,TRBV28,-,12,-,CASSSGAHTQYF,TGTGCCAGCAGTTCAGGGGCGCATACGCAGTATTTT
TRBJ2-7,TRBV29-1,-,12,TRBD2,CSVGTSVYEQYF,TGCAGCGTCGGGACTAGCGTATACGAGCAGTACTTC
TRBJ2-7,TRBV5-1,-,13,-,CASRGVQGNEQYF,TGCGCCAGCAGGGGTGTTCAGGGGAACGAGCAGTACTTC
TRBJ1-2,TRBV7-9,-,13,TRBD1,CASSQDRGDGYTF,TGTGCCAGCAGCCAGGACAGGGGGGATGGCTACACCTTC
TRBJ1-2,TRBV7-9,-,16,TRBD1,CASSLALGQGVYGYTF,TGTGCCAGCAGCTTAGCGCTTGGACAGGGGGTCTATGGCTACACCTTC
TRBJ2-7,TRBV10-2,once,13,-,CASGAWASYEQYF,TGCGCCAGCGGGGCGTGGGCTTCCTACGAGCAGTACTTC
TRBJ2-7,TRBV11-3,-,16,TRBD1,CASSLQTGGFTSEQYF,TGTGCCAGCAGCCTACAGACAGGGGGCTTTACTTCCGAGCAGTACTTC
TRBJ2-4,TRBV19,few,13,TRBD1,CASSRDRGNIQYF,TGTGCCAGTAGTAGGGACAGGGGAAACATTCAGTACTTC
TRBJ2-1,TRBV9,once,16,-,CASSVEVGGEYNEQFF,TGTGCCAGCAGCGTAGAGGTGGGGGGAGAGTACAATGAGCAGTTCTTC
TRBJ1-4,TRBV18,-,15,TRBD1,CASSPLGTGNEKLFF,TGTGCCAGCTCACCTTTGGGGACAGGGAATGAAAAACTGTTTTTT
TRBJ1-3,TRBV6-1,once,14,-,CASSEVPAGNTIYF,TGTGCCAGCAGTGAAGTGCCTGCGGGAAACACCATATATTTT
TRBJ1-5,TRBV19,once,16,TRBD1,CASTQDRGAGNQPQHF,TGTGCCAGTACTCAAGACAGGGGAGCAGGCAATCAGCCCCAGCATTTT
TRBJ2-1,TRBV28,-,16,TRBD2,CASSSRLAGEPNEQFF,TGTGCCAGCAGTTCAAGACTAGCGGGAGAACCCAATGAGCAGTTCTTC
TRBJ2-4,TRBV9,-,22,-,CASSPSPPWVLSASEAKNIQYF,TGTGCCAGCAGCCCCTCCCCGCCGTGGGTGTTGTCAGCGAGTGAGGCCAAAAACATTCAGTACTTC
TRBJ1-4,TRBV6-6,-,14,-,CASSYLATNEKLFF,TGTGCCAGCAGTTACCTCGCAACTAATGAAAAACTGTTTTTT
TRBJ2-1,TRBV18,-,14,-,CASSPPFTYNEQFF,TGTGCCAGCTCACCACCGTTTACTTACAATGAGCAGTTCTTC
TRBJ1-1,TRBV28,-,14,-,CASSLWGAHTEAFF,TGTGCCAGCAGTTTATGGGGGGCGCACACTGAAGCTTTCTTT
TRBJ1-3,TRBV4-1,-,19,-,CASSQDGGWSEGSGNTIYF,TGCGCCAGCAGCCAAGATGGGGGGTGGTCGGAGGGCTCTGGAAACACCATATATTTT
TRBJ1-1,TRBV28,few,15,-,CASSDLGSWDTEAFF,TGTGCCAGCAGTGACCTCGGGTCCTGGGACACTGAAGCTTTCTTT
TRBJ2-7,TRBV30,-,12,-,CAWSATAYEQYF,TGTGCCTGGAGTGCAACAGCCTACGAGCAGTACTTC